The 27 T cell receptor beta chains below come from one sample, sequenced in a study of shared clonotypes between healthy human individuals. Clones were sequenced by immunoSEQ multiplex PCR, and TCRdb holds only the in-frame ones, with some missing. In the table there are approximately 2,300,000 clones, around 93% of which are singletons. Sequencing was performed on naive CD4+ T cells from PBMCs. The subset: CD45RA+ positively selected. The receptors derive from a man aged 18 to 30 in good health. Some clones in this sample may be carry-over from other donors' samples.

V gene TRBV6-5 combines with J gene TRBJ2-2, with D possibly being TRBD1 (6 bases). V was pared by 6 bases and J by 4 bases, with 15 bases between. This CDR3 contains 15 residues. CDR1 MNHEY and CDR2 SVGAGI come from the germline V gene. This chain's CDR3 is CASRQGPWGTGELFF. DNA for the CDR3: TGTGCCAGCAGGCAGGGGCCTTGGGGCACCGGGGAGCTGTTTTTT.

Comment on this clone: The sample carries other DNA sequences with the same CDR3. This CDR3 is CASSPDRNQPQHF. The CDR3 DNA reads TGTGCCAGCAGCCCGGATAGAAATCAGCCCCAGCATTTT. The chain joins TRBV7-3 to TRBJ1-5; no clear D gene. The V end was cut by 5 bases, the J end by 4 bases, with 9 bases between. CDR3 size: 13 residues. In germline, CDR1 is SGHTA, CDR2 FQGTGA.

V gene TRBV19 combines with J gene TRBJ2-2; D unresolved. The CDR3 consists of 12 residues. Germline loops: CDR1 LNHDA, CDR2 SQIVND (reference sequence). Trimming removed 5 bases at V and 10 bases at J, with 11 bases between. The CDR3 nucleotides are TGTGCCAGTAGTTCCATGTATGAGGAGCTGTTTTTT. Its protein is CASSSMYEELFF. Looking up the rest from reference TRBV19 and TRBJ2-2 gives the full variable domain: DGGITQSPKYLFRKEGQNVTLSCEQNLNHDAMYWYRQDPGQGLRLIYYSQIVNDFQKGDIAEGYSVSREKKESFPLTVTSAQKNPTAFYLCASSSMYEELFFGEGSRLTVL.

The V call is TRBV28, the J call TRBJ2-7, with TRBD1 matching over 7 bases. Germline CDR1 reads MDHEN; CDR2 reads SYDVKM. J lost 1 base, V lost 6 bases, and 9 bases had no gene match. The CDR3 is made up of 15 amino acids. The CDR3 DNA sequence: TGTGCCAGCAGCCGGGGCCAGGGGGTATCCTACGAGCAGTACTTC. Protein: CASSRGQGVSYEQYF.

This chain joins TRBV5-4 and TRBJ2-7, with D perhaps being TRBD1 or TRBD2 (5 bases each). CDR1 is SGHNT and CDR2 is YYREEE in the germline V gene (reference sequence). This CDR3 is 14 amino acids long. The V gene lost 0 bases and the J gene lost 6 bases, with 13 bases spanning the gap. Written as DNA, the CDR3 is TGTGCCAGCAGCTTGGTTACTAGAACAGGCGAGCAGTACTTC. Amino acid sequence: CASSLVTRTGEQYF.

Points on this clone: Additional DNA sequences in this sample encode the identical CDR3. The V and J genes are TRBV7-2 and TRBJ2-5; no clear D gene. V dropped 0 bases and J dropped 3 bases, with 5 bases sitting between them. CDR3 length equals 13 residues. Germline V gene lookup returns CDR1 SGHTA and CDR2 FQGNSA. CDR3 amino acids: CASSLAREETQYF. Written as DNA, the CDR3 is TGTGCCAGCAGCTTAGCACGGGAAGAGACCCAGTACTTC.

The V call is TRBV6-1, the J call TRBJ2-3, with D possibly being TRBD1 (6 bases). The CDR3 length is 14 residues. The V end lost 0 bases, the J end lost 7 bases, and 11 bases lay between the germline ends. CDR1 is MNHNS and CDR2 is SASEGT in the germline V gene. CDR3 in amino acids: CASSEAAGVNTQYF. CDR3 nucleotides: TGTGCCAGCAGTGAAGCGGCAGGGGTGAATACGCAGTATTTT.

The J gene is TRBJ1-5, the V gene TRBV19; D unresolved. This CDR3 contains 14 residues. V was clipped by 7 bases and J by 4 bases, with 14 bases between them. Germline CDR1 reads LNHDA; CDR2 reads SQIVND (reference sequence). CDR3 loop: CASTEGWGNQPQHF. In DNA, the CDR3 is TGTGCCAGTACAGAAGGGTGGGGAAATCAGCCCCAGCATTTT.

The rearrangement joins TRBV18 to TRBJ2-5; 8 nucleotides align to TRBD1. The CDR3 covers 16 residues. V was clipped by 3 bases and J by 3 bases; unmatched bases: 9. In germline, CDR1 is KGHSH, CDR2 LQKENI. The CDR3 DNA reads TGTGCCAGCTCACCTTCCGGGACAGGATGGAAAGAGACCCAGTACTTC. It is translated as CASSPSGTGWKETQYF.

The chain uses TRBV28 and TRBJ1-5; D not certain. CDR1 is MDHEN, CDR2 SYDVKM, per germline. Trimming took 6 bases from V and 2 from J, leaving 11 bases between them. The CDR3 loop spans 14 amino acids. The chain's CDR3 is CASRRAGGNQPQHF. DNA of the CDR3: TGTGCCAGCAGACGGGCCGGGGGCAATCAGCCCCAGCATTTT.

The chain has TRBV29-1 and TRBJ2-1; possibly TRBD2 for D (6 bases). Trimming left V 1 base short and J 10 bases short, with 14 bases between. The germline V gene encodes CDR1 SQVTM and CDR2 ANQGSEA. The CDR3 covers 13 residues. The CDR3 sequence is CSVEGRLVREQFF. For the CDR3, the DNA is TGCAGCGTTGAAGGACGACTAGTGAGAGAGCAGTTCTTC.

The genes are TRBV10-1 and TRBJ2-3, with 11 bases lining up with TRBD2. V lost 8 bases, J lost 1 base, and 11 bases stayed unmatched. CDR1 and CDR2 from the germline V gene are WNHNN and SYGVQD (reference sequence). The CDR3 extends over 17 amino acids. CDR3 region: CASLIMGTSGGTDTQYF. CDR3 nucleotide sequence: TGCGCCAGCCTGATAATGGGGACTAGCGGAGGCACAGATACGCAGTATTTT.

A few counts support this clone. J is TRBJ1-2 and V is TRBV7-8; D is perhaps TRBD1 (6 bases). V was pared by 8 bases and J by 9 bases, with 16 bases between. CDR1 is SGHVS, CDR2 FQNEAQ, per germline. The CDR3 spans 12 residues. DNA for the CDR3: TGTGCCAGCCGAGGGGGGCCAGGCCGCTACACCTTC. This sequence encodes CASRGGPGRYTF.

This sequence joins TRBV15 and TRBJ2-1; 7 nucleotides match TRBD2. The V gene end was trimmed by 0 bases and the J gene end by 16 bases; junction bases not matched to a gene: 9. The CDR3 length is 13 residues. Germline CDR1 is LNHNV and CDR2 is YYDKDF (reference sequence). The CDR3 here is CATSRDRGELGFF. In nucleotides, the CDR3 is TGTGCCACCAGCAGAGATCGGGGGGAGTTGGGATTCTTC.

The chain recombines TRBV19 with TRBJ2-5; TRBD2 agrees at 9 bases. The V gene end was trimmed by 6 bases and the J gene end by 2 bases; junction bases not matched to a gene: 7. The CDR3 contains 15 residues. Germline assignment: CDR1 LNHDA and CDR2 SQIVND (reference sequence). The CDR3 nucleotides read TGTGCCAGTAGCGATACTAGCGGGCCGCAAGAGACCCAGTACTTC. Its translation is CASSDTSGPQETQYF.

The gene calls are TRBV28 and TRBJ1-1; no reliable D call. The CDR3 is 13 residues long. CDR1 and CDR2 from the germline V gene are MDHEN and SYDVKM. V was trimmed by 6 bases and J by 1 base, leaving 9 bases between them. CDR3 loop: CASRFSGNTEAFF. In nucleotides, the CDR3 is TGTGCCAGCAGGTTTTCAGGGAACACTGAAGCTTTCTTT.

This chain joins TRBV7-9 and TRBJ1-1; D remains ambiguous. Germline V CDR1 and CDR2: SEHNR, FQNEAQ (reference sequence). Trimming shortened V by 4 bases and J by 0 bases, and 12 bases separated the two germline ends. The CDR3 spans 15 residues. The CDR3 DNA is TGTGCCAGCAGCTCCGGCGGCGTCTTGAACACTGAAGCTTTCTTT. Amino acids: CASSSGGVLNTEAFF. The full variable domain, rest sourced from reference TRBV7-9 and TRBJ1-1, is DTGVSQNPRHKITKRGQNVTFRCDPISEHNRLYWYRQTLGQGPEFLTYFQNEAQLEKSRLLSDRFSAERPKGSFSTLEIQRTEQGDSAMYLCASSSGGVLNTEAFFGQGTRLTVV.

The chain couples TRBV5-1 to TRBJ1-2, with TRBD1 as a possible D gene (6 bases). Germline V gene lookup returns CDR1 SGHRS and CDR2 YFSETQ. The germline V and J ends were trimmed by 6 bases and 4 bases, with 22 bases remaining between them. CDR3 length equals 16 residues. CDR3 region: CASTSGASDFTYGYTF. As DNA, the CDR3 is TGCGCCAGCACCTCAGGGGCTTCAGATTTCACCTATGGCTACACCTTC.

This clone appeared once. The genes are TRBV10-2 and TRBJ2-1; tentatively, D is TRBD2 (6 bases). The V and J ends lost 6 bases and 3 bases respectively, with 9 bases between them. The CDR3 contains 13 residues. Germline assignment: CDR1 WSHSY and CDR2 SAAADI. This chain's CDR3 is CASREGLYNEQFF. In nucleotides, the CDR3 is TGCGCCAGCAGGGAGGGCCTCTACAATGAGCAGTTCTTC.

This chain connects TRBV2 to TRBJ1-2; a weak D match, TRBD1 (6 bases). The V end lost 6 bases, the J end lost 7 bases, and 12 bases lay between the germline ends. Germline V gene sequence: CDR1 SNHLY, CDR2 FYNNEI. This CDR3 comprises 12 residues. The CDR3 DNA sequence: TGTGCCAGCAGGGTCCCCAGGGGTGGCTACACCTTC. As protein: CASRVPRGGYTF.

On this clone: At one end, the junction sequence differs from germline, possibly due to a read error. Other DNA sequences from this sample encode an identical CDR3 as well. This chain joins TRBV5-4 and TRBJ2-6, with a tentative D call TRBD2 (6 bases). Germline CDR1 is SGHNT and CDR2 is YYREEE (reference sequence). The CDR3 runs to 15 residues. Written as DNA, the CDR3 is TGTGCCAGCAGTTTGGGGGGCTCTGGGGCCAACGTCCTGACTTTC. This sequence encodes CASSLGGSGANVLTF.

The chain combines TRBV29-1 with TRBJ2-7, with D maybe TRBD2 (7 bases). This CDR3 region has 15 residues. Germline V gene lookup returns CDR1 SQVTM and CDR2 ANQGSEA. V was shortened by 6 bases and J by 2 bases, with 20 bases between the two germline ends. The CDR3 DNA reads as TGCAGCGTGGGCGGGGGCCCCTCAACTCCCTACGAGCAGTACTTC. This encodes CSVGGGPSTPYEQYF.

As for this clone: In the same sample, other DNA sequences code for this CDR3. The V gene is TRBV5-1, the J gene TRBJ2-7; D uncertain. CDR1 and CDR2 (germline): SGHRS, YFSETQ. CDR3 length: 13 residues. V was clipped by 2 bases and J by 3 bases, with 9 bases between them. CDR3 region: CASSFDSSYEQYF. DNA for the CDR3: TGCGCCAGCAGCTTCGACTCCAGCTACGAGCAGTACTTC.

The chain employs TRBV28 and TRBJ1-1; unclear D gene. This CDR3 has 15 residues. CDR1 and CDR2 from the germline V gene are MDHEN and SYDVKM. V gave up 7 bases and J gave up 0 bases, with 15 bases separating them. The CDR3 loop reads CASTGSGSMNTEAFF. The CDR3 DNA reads TGTGCCAGCACGGGGTCAGGATCCATGAACACTGAAGCTTTCTTT.

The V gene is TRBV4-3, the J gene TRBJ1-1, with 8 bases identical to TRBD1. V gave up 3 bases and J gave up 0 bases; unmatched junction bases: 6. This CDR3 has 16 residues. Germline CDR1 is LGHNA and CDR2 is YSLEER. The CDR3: CASSQHPTGVNTEAFF. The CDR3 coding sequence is TGCGCCAGCAGCCAGCACCCGACAGGGGTGAACACTGAAGCTTTCTTT.

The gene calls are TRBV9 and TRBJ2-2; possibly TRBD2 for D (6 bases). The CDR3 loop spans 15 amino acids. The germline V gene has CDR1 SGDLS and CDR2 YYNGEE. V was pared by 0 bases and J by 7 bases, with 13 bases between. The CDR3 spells CASSVVTSVGGELFF. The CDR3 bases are TGTGCCAGCAGCGTAGTGACTAGTGTTGGCGGGGAGCTGTTTTTT.

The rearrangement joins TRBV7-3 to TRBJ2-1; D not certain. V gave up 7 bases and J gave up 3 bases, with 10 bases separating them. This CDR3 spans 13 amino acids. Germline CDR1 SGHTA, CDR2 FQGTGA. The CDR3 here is CASISGGYNEQFF. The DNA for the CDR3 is TGTGCCAGCATCTCAGGCGGCTACAATGAGCAGTTCTTC.